This T cell receptor (beta chain) was documented in a study of immune heterogeneity within non-small cell lung tumors (dated by TCRdb to the late 2010s). At the level of the whole study: By histology, the tumors included nine to ten non-squamous carcinomas, several squamous cell carcinomas and 1 tumor not otherwise specified. Whole-exome sequencing, RNA-seq and TCR beta repertoire sequencing were combined for multiple spatially distinct regions from each NSCLC tumor so that intratumoral immune heterogeneity could be examined. TCR repertoire analysis included 57 tumor loci from 15 patients, whereas transcriptome data included only about 43 loci from 12 patients. Binding of neoantigens to the HLA alleles of each patient was predicted with netMHCpan-3.0 for mutant peptides of 8 to 11 amino acids.

Points the paper makes about the study in general: Local T-cell repertoire clonality showed a statistically significant but moderate positive correlation with local tumor mutational burden (R about 0.31). High-frequency TCR beta clonotypes were found to be largely distinct between individual patients. Identical dominant CDR3B clonotypes recurred across loci within a patient, yet different tumor locations also harbored unique high-frequency clones.

In its sample, this clonotype comes out as medium-sized (0.01 to 0.1%). Its antigen remains undetermined. The sample holds no much larger clone one base away, and base qualities are not on file. V is pared back by 3 bases and J by 7 bases, with 10 bases lying between the germline termini. From its cysteine to its phenylalanine, the CDR3 spans 13 amino acids. The read is trimmed to its CDR3 DNA, 39 bases read in frame from base 1. Genomic DNA extracted from bulk tumor tissue served as TCR template, with 600 ng gDNA amplified per sample. During surgery, multiple biopsies were taken from each primary tumor and placed as far apart as possible within the tumor mass. Patients in the study cohort, which was described as untreated, were newly diagnosed NSCLC cases going through curative surgery. The donors were some 14 patients with newly diagnosed non-small cell lung cancer who were having surgery with curative intent. A couple of independent pathologists reviewed the resected tumor masses. Only high-quality DNA and RNA samples were carried forward to sequencing.

The TCR beta CDR3 region was amplified with a multiplex PCR system, in which a first round of about 10 cycles was run using 32 V-gene forward and 13 J-gene reverse primers. First-round PCR used a QIAGEN Multiplex PCR Kit, and primer sequences were filed in Chinese patent CN105087789A. Illumina universal primers were added in a second PCR round performed with the Phusion High-Fidelity PCR Kit. Sequencing of the TCR libraries was done on the Illumina HiSeq X Ten platform in paired-end mode with a 151 bp read length. Under the source paper's analysis protocol: Cutadapt was used to discard reads without multiplex PCR primers, PEAR merged the read pairs, and MiXCR with default settings called the CDR3 regions. Shannon entropy measured repertoire diversity, and clonality was calculated as one minus the Shannon entropy divided by the ln of the count of productive unique sequences. Clonotypes at a frequency of at least 0.5% were defined as dominant or high-frequency T-cell clones. Using fastp at Q25 and MiXCR, TCRdb reprocessed the public reads and kept productive beta chains. Rows are combined by CDR3 protein, so each entry shows the most common genes and DNA. These V and J calls derive from TCRdb rather than the authors' analysis. This sample gives 7,000 to 8,500 distinct CDR3 sequences in total; roughly 21% of them show up just once. The top ten hold around 15% of the sample.

What was sequenced was lung tumor tissue. The clonotype comes from a man aged 55-75 years with non-small cell lung cancer. The sequence is built from TRBV12-3 or TRBV12-4 and TRBJ1-5; a confident D gene designation cannot be given. The CDR3 protein is CASSFLPGQPQHF. The nucleotide sequence is TGTGCCAGCAGTTTCTTGCCTGGCCAGCCCCAGCATTTT.